Sequencing of this T cell receptor (beta chain) was carried out in a study of shared clonotypes between healthy human individuals. Study-wide points: Non-shared clonotypes had lower generation probabilities than those shared by all four donors.

Roughly 200 ng DNA, 30,000 or so T cell genomes, went into each sorted-subset replicate PCR. TCRdb's copy holds only in-frame clones and misses some; the assay was immunoSEQ multiplex PCR. This table has around 1.9 million clones, under 95% appearing once. CD45RO-negative, CCR7-selected cells formed the naive CD8 fraction, which excluded terminally differentiated effector memory CD45RA+ cells. Of note for this clone: Antigen unknown.

Germline V gives CDR1 SGHVS, CDR2 FNYEAQ. The J segment lost 4 bases and the V segment lost 11 bases, leaving 7 bases of the junction unmatched. The CDR3 is 13 residues long. This TCR derives from a man aged 18 to 29 in good health. Some clones in this sample may be carry-over from other donors' samples. The chain carries TRBV7-6 and TRBJ2-3, with TRBD2 identical over 9 bases. Sequences were obtained from naive CD8+ T cells from PBMCs. The CDR3 coding sequence is TGTGCCTGTGGCAGCGGGAGGTCAGATACGCAGTATTTT. Its translation is CACGSGRSDTQYF.